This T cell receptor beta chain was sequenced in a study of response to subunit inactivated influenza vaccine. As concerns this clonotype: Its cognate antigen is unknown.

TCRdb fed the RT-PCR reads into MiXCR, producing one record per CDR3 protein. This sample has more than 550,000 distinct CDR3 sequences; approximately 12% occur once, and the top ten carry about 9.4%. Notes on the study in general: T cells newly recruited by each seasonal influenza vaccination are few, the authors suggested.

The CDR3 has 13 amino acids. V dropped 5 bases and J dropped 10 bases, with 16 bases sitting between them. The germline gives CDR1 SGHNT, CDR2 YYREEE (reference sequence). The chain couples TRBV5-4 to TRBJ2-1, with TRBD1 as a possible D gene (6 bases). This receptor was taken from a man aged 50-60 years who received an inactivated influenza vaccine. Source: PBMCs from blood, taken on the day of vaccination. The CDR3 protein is CASSAVGAREQFF. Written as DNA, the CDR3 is TGTGCCAGCAGTGCCGTGGGGGCGAGGGAGCAGTTCTTC. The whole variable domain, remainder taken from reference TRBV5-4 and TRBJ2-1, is ETGVTQSPTHLIKTRGQQVTLRCSSQSGHNTVSWYQQALGQGPQFIFQYYREEENGRGNFPPRFSGLQFPNYSSELNVNALELDDSALYLCASSAVGAREQFFGPGTRLTVL.